The entry below describes one TCR beta chain. What it recognizes is unknown. The sample is drawn from a study of chemoradiotherapy in HPV16-positive cancers. At the level of the study: Candidate HPV-specific T-cell clones and common TCR motifs came from functional assays in two HPV16-positive patients.

Over chemoradiotherapy, repertoires were sampled more than once. Overall study findings and caveats: Candidate HPV-specific clones and E7-related TCR motifs grew in tumor during treatment. Better recurrence-free survival went with HPV-responsive T-cell expansion in HPV16-positive patients.

Sequencing was performed with immunoSEQ multiplex PCR; in TCRdb, only in-frame clones are kept and a portion is missing. The sample holds about 15,000 clones; roughly 91% are singletons and the top ten take more than 2%. The length of the CDR3 is 19 residues. Trimming cost V 2 bases and J 0 bases, with 23 bases left between them. Germline V gene lookup returns CDR1 MDHEN and CDR2 SYDVKM. Sequenced here: blood, sampled from a patient who underwent chemoradiotherapy. This clonotype was sampled from a human donor with HPV-associated anogenital cancer. This sequence joins TRBV28 and TRBJ2-7; D tentatively reads TRBD1 or TRBD2 (5 bases each). The CDR3 here is CASSLILSQGEWSSYEQYF. The CDR3 nucleotides are TGTGCCAGCAGTTTAATACTCAGCCAGGGAGAATGGAGCTCCTACGAGCAGTACTTC.